This T cell receptor (beta chain) was captured by sequencing in a study of T cells in Graves' hyperthyroidism and ophthalmopathy. Amplified TCR beta CDR3 regions derived from RNA transcripts. RT-PCR in the first round (using the HTBI primer set) targeted the TCR CDR3. TCRdb reprocessed the multiplex PCR reads via MiXCR and lists one record per CDR3 protein. The table includes fewer than 350,000 distinct CDR3 sequences, roughly a fifth detected once. This clonotype was counted once. The CDR3 end shows no conserved phenylalanine or tryptophan, and so a read error is likely. This CDR3 is 18 amino acids long. The germline CDR1 and CDR2 sequences are MDHEN and SYDVKM. V trimming: 6 bases; J trimming: 0 bases; junction bases outside the gene matches: 11. Criteria for exclusion of patients were uncontrolled infection, other autoimmune disease, pregnancy or lactation.

Material for sequencing was blood. This sequence was found in a man in his fifties with Graves' ophthalmopathy. The chain is built from TRBV28 and TRBJ2-1; 10 bases align to TRBD2. CDR3 sequence: CASRPEAGGRSSYNEQFL. CDR3 coding DNA: TGTGCCAGCAGGCCCGAAGCGGGAGGGCGGAGCTCCTACAATGAGCAGTTCCTC.